This T cell receptor (beta chain) was captured by sequencing in a study of cytomegalovirus exposure and HLA in healthy donors. Study outcomes and limitations: Most TCR sequences were rare, but some public TCRs occurred in many donors.

In regard to this clone: Its antigen is unidentified.

The PCR made use of 60 Vbeta and 13 Jbeta primers. Profiling relied on immunoSEQ multiplex PCR, and the TCRdb table lists in-frame clones only, not all of them. The data hold around 150,000 clones, with almost 80% observed a single time. The sample was PBMCs. The origin of this receptor is a man aged 18 to 29 in good health and CMV-seropositive.

CDR3 protein: CASSITRVGEQYF. As DNA, the CDR3 is TGTGCCAGTAGTATCACCAGGGTTGGCGAGCAGTACTTC. The chain has TRBV19 and TRBJ2-7, with D perhaps TRBD1 (5 bases). This CDR3 is 13 amino acids long. CDR1 and CDR2 (germline): LNHDA, SQIVND (reference sequence). V lost 3 bases to trimming and J lost 6 bases, with 12 bases between them.